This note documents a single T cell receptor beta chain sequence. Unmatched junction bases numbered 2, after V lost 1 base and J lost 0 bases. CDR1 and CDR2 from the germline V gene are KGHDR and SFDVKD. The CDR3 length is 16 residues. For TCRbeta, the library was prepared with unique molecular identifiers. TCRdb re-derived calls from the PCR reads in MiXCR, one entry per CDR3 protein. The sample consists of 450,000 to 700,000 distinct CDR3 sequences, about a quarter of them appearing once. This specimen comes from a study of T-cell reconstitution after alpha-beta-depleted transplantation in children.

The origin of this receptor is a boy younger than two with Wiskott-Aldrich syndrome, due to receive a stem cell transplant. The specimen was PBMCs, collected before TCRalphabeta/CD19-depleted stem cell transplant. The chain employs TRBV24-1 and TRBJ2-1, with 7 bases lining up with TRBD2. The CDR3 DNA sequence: TGTGCCACCAGTGATTTCAAGCGGGGCTCCTACAATGAGCAGTTCTTC. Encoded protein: CATSDFKRGSYNEQFF.